These T cell receptor beta chains were read from a single sample in a study of identical twins. TCRdb fed the 5' RACE reads into MiXCR, producing one record per CDR3 protein. The sample includes about 520,000 distinct CDR3 sequences, approximately 22% seen only once; the top ten take about 0.91%. The same sample was also studied in work on T cells expressing NK-cell markers.

Material for sequencing was CD4+ T cells sorted from blood. Source of these receptors: a woman between 18 and 29 years old in good health. The CDR3 runs from the conserved cysteine through the conserved F or W. D genes are given only for firm matches. Clone size is stated in some rows and not others, as once, few, many or a class when expanded.

>-|14|TRBV6-1|TRBJ1-6|few
CASTQWGNNSPLHF
TGTGCCAGCACCCAGTGGGGTAATAATTCACCCCTCCACTTT
>-|13|TRBV20-1|TRBJ2-1|few
CSAKRTYYNEQFF
TGCAGTGCTAAGAGGACGTACTACAATGAGCAGTTCTTC
>TRBD2|13|TRBV6-1|TRBJ2-7|-
CASSRTSVYEQYF
TGTGCCAGCAGCCGGACTAGCGTCTACGAGCAGTACTTC
>-|15|TRBV5-1|TRBJ1-4|few
CASSLQSRANEKLFF
TGCGCCAGCAGCTTGCAGTCCAGGGCTAATGAAAAACTGTTTTTT
>TRBD2|14|TRBV24-1|TRBJ2-5|-
CATSGAGETETQYF
TGTGCCACCAGTGGGGCGGGAGAGACAGAGACCCAGTACTTC
>-|13|TRBV15|TRBJ1-1|-
CATSTYRESEAFF
TGTGCCACCAGCACCTACCGGGAATCTGAAGCTTTCTTT
>TRBD1|13|TRBV10-2|TRBJ1-5|-
CASSDRGNQPQHF
TGCGCCAGCAGCGACAGGGGAAATCAGCCCCAGCATTTT
>-|13|TRBV15|TRBJ2-5|-
CATSRDWGETQYF
TGTGCCACCAGCAGAGATTGGGGAGAGACCCAGTACTTC
>-|15|TRBV5-1|TRBJ2-5|-
CASALTGDGRETQYF
TGCGCCAGCGCCTTAACGGGGGACGGGCGAGAGACCCAGTACTTC
>TRBD1|14|TRBV24-1|TRBJ1-5|few
CATSEGTGDQPQHF
TGTGCCACCAGTGAAGGGACAGGGGACCAGCCCCAGCATTTT
>-|14|TRBV7-2|TRBJ1-1|-
CASSLAGGPTEAFF
TGTGCCAGCAGCTTAGCGGGGGGCCCGACTGAAGCTTTCTTT
>TRBD1|14|TRBV19|TRBJ2-2|-
CASRGQGLTGELFF
TGTGCCAGTAGGGGACAGGGCTTAACCGGGGAGCTGTTTTTT
>TRBD1|12|TRBV20-1|TRBJ2-7|-
CSASKTGSEQYF
TGCAGTGCCAGCAAGACAGGGAGTGAGCAGTACTTC
>TRBD2|15|TRBV20-1|TRBJ2-1|-
CSARVKGRGYNEQFF
TGCAGTGCTAGAGTAAAAGGGAGGGGTTACAATGAGCAGTTCTTC
>TRBD2|14|TRBV7-7|TRBJ2-5|few
CASSQGLAAETQYF
TGTGCCAGCAGCCAAGGACTAGCGGCAGAGACCCAGTACTTC
>TRBD1|14|TRBV11-2|TRBJ1-6|once
CASSLAGGDSPLHF
TGTGCCAGCAGCTTGGCAGGGGGGGATTCACCCCTCCACTTT
>TRBD2|16|TRBV18|TRBJ2-1|-
CASSPQGRGRIDEQFF
TGTGCCAGCTCCCCCCAAGGGCGCGGGAGGATCGATGAGCAGTTCTTC
>-|15|TRBV6-1|TRBJ2-6|few
CASSQSFTGANVLTF
TGTGCCAGCAGTCAGTCATTCACTGGGGCCAACGTCCTGACTTTC
>-|15|TRBV7-8|TRBJ2-7|few
CASSLKGGFTYEQYF
TGTGCCAGCAGCTTAAAGGGGGGGTTCACCTACGAGCAGTACTTC
>TRBD2|17|TRBV4-3|TRBJ2-2|few
CASSGLAGVLNTGELFF
TGCGCCAGCAGTGGACTAGCGGGAGTCCTAAACACCGGGGAGCTGTTTTTT
>TRBD2|18|TRBV6-5|TRBJ2-3|-
CASSYEMGGESSTDTQYF
TGTGCCAGCAGTTACGAGATGGGGGGGGAGTCGAGCACAGATACGCAGTATTTT
>TRBD2|15|TRBV6-1|TRBJ2-1|-
CASRRTSGGLNEQFF
TGTGCCAGCAGACGTACTAGCGGGGGGCTCAATGAGCAGTTCTTC
>-|14|TRBV14|TRBJ1-6|-
CASSQDRGRPPLHF
TGTGCCAGCAGCCAAGATAGAGGCAGACCACCCCTCCACTTT
>-|16|TRBV6-1|TRBJ2-3|-
CASSRTPGASTDTQYF
TGTGCCAGCAGTCGGACTCCGGGGGCGAGCACAGATACGCAGTATTTT
>-|13|TRBV7-2|TRBJ1-1|many
CASARQPNTEAFF
TGTGCCAGCGCAAGACAGCCGAACACTGAAGCTTTCTTT
>-|16|TRBV20-1|TRBJ2-5|few
CSARVELASAQETQYF
TGCAGTGCTAGGGTTGAGCTGGCTAGCGCCCAAGAGACCCAGTACTTC
>TRBD2|12|TRBV7-2|TRBJ2-7|once
CASSQPGGEQYF
TGTGCCAGCAGCCAACCGGGGGGCGAGCAGTACTTC
>-|14|TRBV7-2|TRBJ2-7|-
CASSRKTGVWEQYF
TGTGCCAGCAGTCGAAAGACAGGCGTGTGGGAGCAGTACTTC